This T cell receptor beta chain was observed in a study of blood T cell repertoires in COVID-19. Turning to the study itself: T cells, B-cell-depleted T cells, or PBMCs supplied cDNA or gDNA.

In the original workflow: Estimation of nucleated cell counts relied on the amplification of reference gene primers. Sequencing was performed with immunoSEQ multiplex PCR; in TCRdb, only in-frame clones are kept and a portion is missing. The DNA gave D and trimming, while V, J and clone size come from that table. The sample lists around 240,000 clones; approximately 85% were seen once. Germline V gene sequence: CDR1 KGHSH, CDR2 LQKENI. Germline trimming cut 4 bases from V and 6 bases from J; bases unmatched to any gene: 5. The CDR3 consists of 16 residues. This receptor was obtained from a man aged 35 to 55 with acute or convalescent COVID-19. Sequenced sample: peripheral blood. V gene TRBV18 combines with J gene TRBJ2-1; 14 positions agree with TRBD2. The CDR3 is CASSQGLAGDRNEQFF. DNA of the CDR3: TGTGCCAGCTCACAGGGACTAGCGGGGGACCGCAATGAGCAGTTCTTC.